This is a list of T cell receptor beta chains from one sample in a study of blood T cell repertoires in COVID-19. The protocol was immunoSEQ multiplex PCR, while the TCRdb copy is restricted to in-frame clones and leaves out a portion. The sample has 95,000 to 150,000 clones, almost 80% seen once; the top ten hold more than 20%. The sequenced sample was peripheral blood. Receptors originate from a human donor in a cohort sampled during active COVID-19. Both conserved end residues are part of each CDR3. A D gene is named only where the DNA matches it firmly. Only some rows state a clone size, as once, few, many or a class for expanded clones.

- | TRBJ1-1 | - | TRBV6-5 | CASSSIYTGTEAFF
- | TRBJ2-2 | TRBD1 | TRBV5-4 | CASSNRGTGGITGELFF
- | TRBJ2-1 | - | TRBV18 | CASSPLTLTGAGGNEQFF
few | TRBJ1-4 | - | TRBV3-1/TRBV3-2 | CASRDRATNEKLFF
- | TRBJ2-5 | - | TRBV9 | CASSVEPGGNVETQYF
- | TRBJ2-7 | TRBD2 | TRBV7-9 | CASSHVPGGLYEQYF
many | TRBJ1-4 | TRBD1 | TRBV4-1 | CASSQVGRGSEKLFF
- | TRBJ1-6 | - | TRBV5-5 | CASSFPPGENSPLHF
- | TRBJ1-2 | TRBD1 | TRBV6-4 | CASSDSAGGIVYGYTF
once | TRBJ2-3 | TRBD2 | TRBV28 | CASSPSGTRADTQYF
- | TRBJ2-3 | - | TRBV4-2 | CASSQERITVTDTQYF
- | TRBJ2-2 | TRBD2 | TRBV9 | CASSVATSGSSGELFF
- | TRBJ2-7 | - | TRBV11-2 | CASSLVAPPYEQYF
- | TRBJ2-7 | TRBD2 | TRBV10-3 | CAISQAGAGYEQYF
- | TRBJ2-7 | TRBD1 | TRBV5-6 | CASSLVTGVREQYF
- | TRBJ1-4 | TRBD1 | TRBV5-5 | CASSLGQGLEKLFF
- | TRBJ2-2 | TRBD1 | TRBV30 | CAWSVLTGWTGELFF
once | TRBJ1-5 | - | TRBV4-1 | CASSQDLGQVYQPQHF
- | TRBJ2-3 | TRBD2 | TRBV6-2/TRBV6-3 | CASSLGAGGSADTQYF
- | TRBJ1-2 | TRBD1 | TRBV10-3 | CAIRGHRDSYGYTF
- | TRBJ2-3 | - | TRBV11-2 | CASSLVRNTDTQYF
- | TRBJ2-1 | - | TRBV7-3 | CASSLEVGTYNEQFF
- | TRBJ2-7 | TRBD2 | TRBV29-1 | CSVSGTSGFSYEQYF
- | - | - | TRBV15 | CATSRGAGGEQFF
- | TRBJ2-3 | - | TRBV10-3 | CAISEFPGDTQYF
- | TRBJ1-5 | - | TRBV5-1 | CASSPGRDQPQHF
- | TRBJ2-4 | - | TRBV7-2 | CASSLSRENIQYF
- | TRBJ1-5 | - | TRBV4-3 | CASSQDGGSGNQPQHF
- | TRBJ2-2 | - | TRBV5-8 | CASSLLGHGNTGELFF
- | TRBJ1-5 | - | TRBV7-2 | CASSSESRYNQPQHF
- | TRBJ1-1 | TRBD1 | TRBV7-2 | CASSPRTGGAAAEAFF
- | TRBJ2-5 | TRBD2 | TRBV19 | CASSMLSGGEETQYF
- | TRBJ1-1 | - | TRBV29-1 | CSVLRGNTEAFF
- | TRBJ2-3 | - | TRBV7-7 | CASSFTSGSTDTQYF
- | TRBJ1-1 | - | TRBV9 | CASSVTAQGGSAFF
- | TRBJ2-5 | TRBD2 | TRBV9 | CASSVGASGGQETQYF
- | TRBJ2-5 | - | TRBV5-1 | CASSTPGSETQYF
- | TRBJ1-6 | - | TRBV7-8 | CASSLVGQGNSPLHF
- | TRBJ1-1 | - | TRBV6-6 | CASFNDARGTEAFF
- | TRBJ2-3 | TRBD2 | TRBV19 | CASSIFPGLAVLSTDTQYF
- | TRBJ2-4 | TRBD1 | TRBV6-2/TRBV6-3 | CASSGDSHLGAKNIQYF
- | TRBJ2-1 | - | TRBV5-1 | CASSPAKPGGRNEQFF
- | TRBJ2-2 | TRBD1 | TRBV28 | CASSLTGQANTGELFF
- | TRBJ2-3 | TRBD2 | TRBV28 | CASSSGLAGASTDTQYF
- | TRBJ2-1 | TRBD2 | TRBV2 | CASSEVSSGANNEQFF
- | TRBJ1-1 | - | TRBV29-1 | CSALKQGRVVGAFF
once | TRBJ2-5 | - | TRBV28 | CASIPAGMQAQETQYF
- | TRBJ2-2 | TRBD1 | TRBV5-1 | CASEGQGATGELFF
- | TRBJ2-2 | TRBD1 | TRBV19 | CAAWGQGNTGELFF
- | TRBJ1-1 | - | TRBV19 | CASRRRMNTEAFF
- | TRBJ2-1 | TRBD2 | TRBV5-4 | CASSYQTGTRDYNEQFF
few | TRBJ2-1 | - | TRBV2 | CASSGALAASYNEQFF
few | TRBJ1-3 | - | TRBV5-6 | CASSLNWRARGNTIYF
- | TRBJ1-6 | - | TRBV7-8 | CASSPGGNSPLHF
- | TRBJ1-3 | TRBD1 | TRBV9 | CASSVAGQGGRGNTIYF